Listed below are T cell receptor beta chains from one sample, sequenced in a study of OX40 agonist ivuxolimab in advanced cancers. Produced via immunoSEQ multiplex PCR; TCRdb's table is partial and in-frame only. The profile shows approximately 74,000 clones, about four fifths of them singletons. Sequenced here: CD4+ or CD8+ T cells sorted from blood, sampled in a trial of the OX40 agonist ivuxolimab. The receptors originated from an adult with an advanced solid tumor such as melanoma, head and neck, liver or kidney cancer. Both conserved end residues are part of each CDR3. Fields, in order: D gene, J gene, V gene, clone size, CDR3 protein, CDR3 DNA. D genes are given only for firm matches. Only some rows state a clone size, as once, few, many or a class for expanded clones.

TRBD2	TRBJ2-7	TRBV6-5	once	CASSRLADYEQYF	TGTGCCAGCAGCCGACTAGCGGACTACGAGCAGTACTTC
-	TRBJ2-2	TRBV5-1	-	CASSIGNTGELFF	TGCGCCAGCAGCATAGGGAACACCGGGGAGCTGTTTTTT
-	TRBJ1-3	TRBV6-1	once	CASPEEAAGNTIYF	TGTGCCAGCCCCGAGGAAGCGGCGGGAAACACCATATATTTT
-	TRBJ1-6	TRBV29-1	-	CSARESYNSPLHF	TGCAGCGCGCGGGAGTCCTATAATTCACCCCTCCACTTT
TRBD1	TRBJ2-7	TRBV5-4	-	CASSLGAGGNEQYF	TGTGCCAGCAGCTTAGGGGCAGGGGGCAACGAGCAGTACTTC
-	TRBJ1-1	TRBV6-5	-	CASSYSGRVGAEAFF	TGTGCCAGCAGTTACTCAGGCAGGGTGGGCGCTGAAGCTTTCTTT
-	TRBJ1-5	TRBV6-1	few	CASSERHSNQPQHF	TGTGCCAGCAGTGAAAGACATAGCAATCAGCCCCAGCATTTT
-	TRBJ2-7	TRBV6-5	-	CASTPPGSSNEQYF	TGTGCCAGCACCCCTCCCGGCTCCTCTAACGAGCAGTACTTC
-	TRBJ1-4	TRBV9	-	CASSTGASNEKLFF	TGTGCCAGCAGCACAGGAGCATCTAATGAAAAACTGTTTTTT
-	TRBJ1-2	TRBV28	-	CASSSGQLNLSGYTF	TGTGCCAGCAGTTCCGGACAGTTAAACCTCTCTGGCTACACCTTC
-	TRBJ1-6	TRBV4-3	-	CASSQDGHGSPLHF	TGCGCCAGCAGCCAAGATGGACACGGGTCACCCCTCCACTTT
-	TRBJ2-5	TRBV6-1	-	CASSAGLEETQYF	TGTGCCAGCAGTGCGGGCTTGGAAGAGACCCAGTACTTC
TRBD1	TRBJ1-5	TRBV5-1	-	CASSRTGGNQPQHF	TGCGCCAGCAGCAGGACAGGGGGCAATCAGCCCCAGCATTTT
-	TRBJ1-5	TRBV28	-	CASNGGGNQPQHF	TGTGCCAGCAATGGGGGGGGCAATCAGCCCCAGCATTTT
-	TRBJ2-3	TRBV5-5	-	CASSSTGNEGVFTDTQYF	TGTGCCAGCAGCTCTACAGGGAATGAGGGCGTCTTCACAGATACGCAGTATTTT
-	TRBJ2-1	TRBV6-1	few	CASSDYLGGIDEQFF	TGTGCCAGCAGTGACTACCTGGGAGGAATCGATGAGCAGTTCTTC
-	TRBJ1-6	TRBV23-1	-	CASSLGNSPLHF	TGCGCCAGCAGTCTGGGTAATTCACCCCTCCACTTT
-	TRBJ1-2	TRBV27	few	CASSSLTGLNYGYTF	TGTGCCAGCAGTTCTCTTACAGGGTTGAACTATGGCTACACCTTC
TRBD1	TRBJ2-6	TRBV9	few	CASSPGQGSGANVLTF	TGTGCCAGCAGCCCCGGACAGGGTTCGGGGGCCAACGTCCTGACTTTC
TRBD1	TRBJ2-3	TRBV2	-	CASSGRGRNTDTQYF	TGTGCCAGCAGTGGCAGGGGGCGAAACACAGATACGCAGTATTTT
TRBD1	TRBJ2-5	TRBV2	-	CASFRQGVETQYF	TGTGCCAGCTTTAGACAGGGTGTAGAGACCCAGTACTTC
-	TRBJ2-1	TRBV6-5	-	CASSYYPMNEQFF	TGTGCCAGCAGTTACTACCCTATGAATGAGCAGTTCTTC